What follows are 17 T cell receptor beta chains derived from one specimen sequenced in a study of control samples from healthy donors and cancer patients. Measured with immunoSEQ multiplex PCR; TCRdb has only the in-frame clones, and not every one. The table has just over 30,000 clones, roughly 94% seen once. Sequencing was carried out using blood. The receptors shown here come from a man in his sixties in good health.

This chain uses TRBV19 with TRBJ1-3, with D uncertain. Germline V CDR1 and CDR2: LNHDA, SQIVND (reference sequence). This CDR3 contains 17 residues. The V and J ends lost 10 bases and 0 bases respectively, with 22 bases between them. In DNA, the CDR3 is TGTGCCATTATTAAACCCCGCCGGGCCGACTCTGGAAACACCATATATTTT. Translating it yields CAIIKPRRADSGNTIYF. The full variable domain, its missing parts supplied by reference TRBV19 and TRBJ1-3, is DGGITQSPKYLFRKEGQNVTLSCEQNLNHDAMYWYRQDPGQGLRLIYYSQIVNDFQKGDIAEGYSVSREKKESFPLTVTSAQKNPTAFYLCAIIKPRRADSGNTIYFGEGSWLTVV.

This clone was observed a single time. The chain joins TRBV3-1 (or the pseudogene TRBV3-2) to TRBJ1-1; D is possibly TRBD1 (5 bases). The CDR3 spans 14 residues. With 1 base removed from V and 7 bases from J, the gap between germline ends came to 13 bases. The germline V gene encodes CDR1 LGHDT and CDR2 YNNKEL (reference sequence). The CDR3 region has the DNA TGTGCCAGCAGCCAAGTGGGGGTTCGGAATGAAGCTTTCTTT. This codes for CASSQVGVRNEAFF.

The chain has TRBV5-4 and TRBJ1-1; tentatively, D is TRBD1 (6 bases). The V gene lost 0 bases and the J gene lost 5 bases, with 17 bases spanning the gap. Germline CDR1 is SGHNT and CDR2 is YYREEE (reference sequence). This CDR3 is 16 amino acids long. The CDR3 loop is CASSLAGGHQRTEAFF. As DNA, the CDR3 is TGTGCCAGCAGCTTGGCGGGGGGACACCAAAGGACTGAAGCTTTCTTT. The full variable domain, its missing parts supplied by reference TRBV5-4 and TRBJ1-1, is ETGVTQSPTHLIKTRGQQVTLRCSSQSGHNTVSWYQQALGQGPQFIFQYYREEENGRGNFPPRFSGLQFPNYSSELNVNALELDDSALYLCASSLAGGHQRTEAFFGQGTRLTVV.

The chain employs TRBV9 and TRBJ1-1; the match to TRBD1 covers 11 bases. The J segment lost 5 bases and the V segment lost 3 bases, leaving 6 bases of the junction unmatched. The V gene's germline CDR1 is SGDLS and CDR2 YYNGEE. This CDR3 region has 15 residues. CDR3 sequence reads: CASSGTGGAGTEAFF. The DNA of the CDR3 is TGTGCCAGCAGCGGGACAGGGGGCGCGGGGACTGAAGCTTTCTTT.

V usage is TRBV19 and J usage is TRBJ1-4, with D possibly being TRBD1 (5 bases). CDR1 and CDR2 (germline): LNHDA, SQIVND (reference sequence). This CDR3 has 19 residues. V lost 0 bases and J 0 bases, leaving 17 bases between the germline ends. In nucleotides, the CDR3 is TGTGCCAGTAGTATAGATCCGCCAGGGATAGCGGCAACTAATGAAAAACTGTTTTTT. Its translation is CASSIDPPGIAATNEKLFF.

The V gene is TRBV5-6, the J gene TRBJ2-2; possibly TRBD1 for D (6 bases). Germline V CDR1 and CDR2: SGHDT, YYEEEE. This CDR3 region has 17 residues. V was shortened by 2 bases and J by 4 bases, with 18 bases between the two germline ends. The CDR3 loop reads CASSFCPSLGATGELFF. CDR3 nucleotides: TGTGCCAGCAGCTTTTGTCCTTCACTGGGGGCCACCGGGGAGCTGTTTTTT.

J is TRBJ2-1 and V is TRBV28; 10 nucleotides match TRBD2. The V and J ends lost 8 bases and 0 bases, in that order; junction bases with no gene match: 4. The CDR3 runs to 15 residues. Germline-derived CDR1 and CDR2 are MDHEN and SYDVKM. The CDR3 region is CASRVAGGSYNEQFF. DNA of the CDR3: TGTGCCAGCCGAGTAGCGGGGGGCTCCTACAATGAGCAGTTCTTC.

This chain connects TRBV3-1 (or the pseudogene TRBV3-2) to TRBJ1-1; a weak D match, TRBD1 (5 bases). Deletions cut 4 bases from V and 10 bases from J, with 19 bases between. Germline V CDR1 and CDR2: LGHDT, YNNKEL (reference sequence). The CDR3 consists of 14 residues. CDR3 loop: CASSRRRDLHPAFF. As DNA, the CDR3 is TGTGCCAGCAGCCGCAGACGGGACCTTCATCCAGCTTTCTTT.

The chain links TRBV20-1 to TRBJ1-1; tentative D call: TRBD1 (5 bases). The CDR3 has 14 amino acids. Trimming cost V 3 bases and J 4 bases, with 15 bases left between them. Germline CDR1 reads DFQATT; CDR2 reads SNEGSKA (reference sequence). The CDR3 reads CSASRIGEATEAFF. The CDR3 bases are TGCAGTGCTAGTAGGATAGGGGAGGCCACTGAAGCTTTCTTT.

In DNA form, the CDR3 reads TGCGCCAGCAGCTTGGTGGGGGGGCAGGAGACCCAGTACTTC. This gives the protein CASSLVGGQETQYF. The V and J genes are TRBV5-1 and TRBJ2-5; D is possibly TRBD2 (7 bases). This CDR3 contains 14 residues. Trimming cost V 0 bases and J 5 bases, with 11 bases left between them. CDR1 is SGHRS, CDR2 YFSETQ, per germline.

J is TRBJ2-1 and V is TRBV4-3; 7 bases match TRBD1. CDR3 length: 16 residues. CDR1 and CDR2 (germline): LGHNA, YSLEER. Trimming cost V 1 base and J 4 bases; bases outside gene matches: 7. Written as DNA, the CDR3 is TGCGCCAGCAGCCAAGCTTACGGGACAGCTTACAATGAGCAGTTCTTC. Encoded protein: CASSQAYGTAYNEQFF.

The CDR3 reads CASRTSGRGEKLFF. The DNA of the CDR3 is TGTGCCAGCAGGACGTCAGGGAGGGGTGAAAAACTGTTTTTT. This chain connects TRBV6-5 to TRBJ1-4, with D maybe TRBD1 (5 bases). CDR1 is MNHEY and CDR2 is SVGAGI in the germline V gene. The CDR3 is 14 residues long. V lost 6 bases to trimming and J lost 7 bases, with 15 bases between them.

V and J are TRBV30 and TRBJ1-3; no clear D. Trimming took off 2 bases at V and 5 bases at J, with 7 bases between the two ends. This CDR3 is built from 12 residues. Germline V gene lookup returns CDR1 GTSNPN and CDR2 SVGIG (reference sequence). Here the CDR3 reads CAWSTLRNTIYF. The CDR3 DNA sequence: TGTGCCTGGAGTACCCTGAGAAACACCATATATTTT.

This clone came up once. V and J are TRBV25-1 and TRBJ1-2; D might be TRBD1 (6 bases). This CDR3 has 15 residues. V dropped 1 base and J dropped 3 bases, with 12 bases sitting between them. Germline V gene sequence: CDR1 MGHDK, CDR2 SYGVNS. This chain's CDR3 is CASSESAGVYYGYTF. CDR3 in DNA: TGTGCCAGCAGTGAATCGGCAGGGGTGTACTATGGCTACACCTTC.

This chain uses TRBV7-9 with TRBJ1-3; D not resolved. This CDR3 has 15 residues. CDR1 is SEHNR, CDR2 FQNEAQ, per germline (reference sequence). The V end lost 5 bases, the J end lost 0 bases, and 11 bases lay between the germline ends. The CDR3 nucleotides are TGTGCCAGCAGCCGACTCGAAGGCTCTGGAAACACCATATATTTT. This gives the protein CASSRLEGSGNTIYF.

This chain uses TRBV29-1 with TRBJ2-5; D perhaps matches TRBD1 (6 bases). Germline V gene data show CDR1 as SQVTM and CDR2 as ANQGSEA. The CDR3 is 14 residues long. Trimming left V 4 bases short and J 4 bases short, with 16 bases between. The CDR3 DNA reads as TGCAGCGTTGGAACGGCAGGGGTAGGAGAGACCCAGTACTTC. It specifies CSVGTAGVGETQYF.

The count of this clone is one. The chain combines TRBV18 with TRBJ1-4; TRBD1 matches at 7 bases. Losses at the gene ends were 5 bases for V and 8 bases for J; bases not matched to a gene: 11. CDR3 length equals 15 residues. Germline lookup yields CDR1 KGHSH and CDR2 LQKENI. CDR3 region: CASSTGTASWEKLFF. The CDR3 region has the DNA TGTGCCAGCTCAACCGGGACAGCGTCTTGGGAAAAACTGTTTTTT.